These 32 T cell receptor beta chains were all obtained from the same sample, sequenced in a study of response to subunit inactivated influenza vaccine. From the RT-PCR reads, TCRdb called clonotypes with MiXCR, one entry per CDR3 protein. This table holds a few hundred thousand distinct CDR3 sequences, about a fifth found once. Material: PBMCs from blood, obtained less than 22 months after vaccination. The receptors here all came from a man between 50 and 75 years old who received an inactivated influenza vaccine.

This clonotype occurred a few times. The chain's CDR3 is CASIPPSRRNTEAFF. In DNA, the CDR3 is TGTGCCAGCATCCCGCCCTCCCGGAGGAACACTGAAGCTTTCTTT. The chain joins TRBV7-2 to TRBJ1-1, with D uncertain. The germline V gene has CDR1 SGHTA and CDR2 FQGNSA. CDR3 size: 15 residues. With 7 bases removed from V and 1 base from J, the gap between germline ends came to 16 bases.

This clonotype was recorded at least ten times. The V and J genes are TRBV4-3 and TRBJ1-3; D is undetermined. Looked up from germline, CDR1 is LGHNA and CDR2 is YSLEER. The CDR3 consists of 19 residues. V was trimmed by 0 bases and J by 1 base, leaving 19 bases between them. The CDR3 nucleotides are TGCGCCAGCAGCCAAGATCGGTTTGTGGGCAGCTATTCTGGAAACACCATATATTTT. As protein: CASSQDRFVGSYSGNTIYF.

Here the CDR3 reads CASRIGQGIGNTEAFF. The CDR3 nucleotides are TGCGCCAGCAGAATTGGACAGGGAATAGGGAACACTGAAGCTTTCTTT. V usage is TRBV5-1 and J usage is TRBJ1-1, with 8 bases identical to TRBD1. V was clipped by 5 bases and J by 1 base; unmatched bases: 10. The germline CDR1 and CDR2 sequences are SGHRS and YFSETQ. The CDR3 totals 16 residues.

The rearrangement joins TRBV6-2 or TRBV6-3 to TRBJ2-3, with no clear D. The CDR3 extends over 15 amino acids. V lost 0 bases to trimming and J lost 1 base, with 8 bases between them. Germline CDR1 is MNHEY and CDR2 is SVGEGT. CDR3 bases: TGTGCCAGCAGTTACTCCTGGGCCCGCACAGATACGCAGTATTTT. This translates into CASSYSWARTDTQYF.

The chain links TRBV27 to TRBJ2-7, with a possible D match to TRBD2 (6 bases). Per the germline V gene, CDR1 is MNHEY and CDR2 is SMNVEV (reference sequence). Trimming left V 3 bases short and J 6 bases short, with 15 bases between. This CDR3 has 14 amino acids. This CDR3 is CASSFQRAVSEQYF. CDR3 DNA: TGTGCCAGCAGTTTTCAGCGGGCCGTCTCCGAGCAGTACTTC.

The CDR3 nucleotides are TGTGCCAGCAGCCAAGAGCCGGGATTGGAATCACCCCTCCACTTT. Translated, it gives CASSQEPGLESPLHF. The V gene is TRBV4-2, the J gene TRBJ1-6, with D uncertain. From germline, CDR1 is LGHNA and CDR2 YNFKEQ. V was clipped by 0 bases and J by 10 bases, with 13 bases between them. This CDR3 spans 15 amino acids.

The genes are TRBV12-3 or TRBV12-4 and TRBJ1-6; D gene ambiguous. With 4 bases removed from V and 10 bases from J, the gap between germline ends came to 14 bases. The CDR3 is 14 residues long. The CDR3 region has the DNA TGTGCCAGCAGTTCGACGGGTAGCGGATCACCCCTCCACTTT. Translating it yields CASSSTGSGSPLHF.

About this clonotype itself: Because it lacks the conserved phenylalanine or tryptophan at the end, this CDR3 is likely a read error. This chain uses TRBV28 with TRBJ1-3, with 7 bases that match TRBD1. Germline lookup yields CDR1 MDHEN and CDR2 SYDVKM. Trimming at V came to 6 bases and at J to 4 bases, leaving 3 bases not matched to a gene. The length of the CDR3 is 13 residues. The CDR3 reads CASRAGGGNTIYY. The CDR3 bases are TGTGCCAGCAGAGCAGGGGGAGGAAACACCATATATTAT.

In nucleotides, the CDR3 is TGTGCCTGGAGCCACGACAGGGAGGTTCAGCCCCAGCATTTT. It is translated as CAWSHDREVQPQHF. This chain connects TRBV30 to TRBJ1-5, with 7 bases identical to TRBD1. CDR3 length: 14 residues. V lost 3 bases to trimming and J lost 6 bases; unmatched junction nucleotides: 8. In germline, CDR1 is GTSNPN, CDR2 SVGIG (reference sequence).

V gene TRBV5-6 combines with J gene TRBJ2-5, with D unclear. Germline CDR1 reads SGHDT; CDR2 reads YYEEEE. The CDR3 spans 14 residues. The ends were cut back, 0 bases at V and 5 bases at J, with 11 bases in the middle. The CDR3 is CASSLAGFPETQYF. The DNA for the CDR3 is TGTGCCAGCAGCTTGGCTGGGTTCCCTGAGACCCAGTACTTC.

The gene calls are TRBV5-1 and TRBJ2-7; D perhaps matches TRBD2 (5 bases). The germline V and J ends were trimmed by 4 bases and 0 bases, with 17 bases remaining between them. The CDR3 is 16 amino acids. Per the germline V gene, CDR1 is SGHRS and CDR2 is YFSETQ. The CDR3, as DNA: TGCGCCAGCAGCCCACGAGGCAGAGACTACTCCTACGAGCAGTACTTC. This gives the protein CASSPRGRDYSYEQYF. Complete variable domain (other parts from reference TRBV5-1 and TRBJ2-7): KAGVTQTPRYLIKTRGQQVTLSCSPISGHRSVSWYQQTPGQGLQFLFEYFSETQRNKGNFPGRFSGRQFSNSRSEMNVSTLELGDSALYLCASSPRGRDYSYEQYFGPGTRLTVT.

V is TRBV27 and J is TRBJ1-5; the match to TRBD1 covers 7 bases. The V gene end was trimmed by 5 bases and the J gene end by 0 bases; junction bases not matched to a gene: 4. This CDR3 has 15 amino acids. CDR1 and CDR2 from the germline V gene are MNHEY and SMNVEV (reference sequence). CDR3 nucleotides: TGTGCCAGCAGTCCACAGGGGTATAGCAATCAGCCCCAGCATTTT. Encoded protein: CASSPQGYSNQPQHF.

Ten or more counts support this clonotype. The V and J genes are TRBV4-3 and TRBJ1-4; no firm D call. Trimming shortened V by 4 bases and J by 8 bases, and 11 bases separated the two germline ends. Germline V gene data show CDR1 as LGHNA and CDR2 as YSLEER. The CDR3 is 13 residues long. CDR3 sequence reads: CASSLNVGEKLFF. The CDR3 bases are TGCGCCAGCAGCCTGAACGTGGGCGAAAAACTGTTTTTT.

The chain has TRBV5-4 and TRBJ2-3, with D perhaps being TRBD1 or TRBD2 (5 bases each). The germline CDR1 and CDR2 sequences are SGHNT and YYREEE (reference sequence). There are 15 residues in the CDR3. Trimming removed 2 bases from V and 8 bases from J, with 18 bases in between. The CDR3 DNA is TGTGCCAGCAGCTTTGGGGGTAGGGTGGAAGCTACGCAGTATTTT. Translation: CASSFGGRVEATQYF.

The chain is built from TRBV7-2 and TRBJ2-2; D is possibly TRBD2 (5 bases). Trimming took 0 bases from V and 0 from J, leaving 5 bases between them. The length of the CDR3 is 15 residues. Germline CDR1 reads SGHTA; CDR2 reads FQGNSA. CDR3 nucleotides: TGTGCCAGCAGCTTAGCGCGGGCGAACACCGGGGAGCTGTTTTTT. It translates to CASSLARANTGELFF.

The chain is built from TRBV6-2 or TRBV6-3 and TRBJ1-6; 9 positions match TRBD1. V was pared by 0 bases and J by 10 bases, with 10 bases of the junction left unmatched. Germline V gene sequence: CDR1 MNHEY, CDR2 SVGEGT. The CDR3 contains 17 residues. The CDR3 nucleotides read TGTGCCAGCAGTTACTCGACAGGGGGAGATCCCCACTCACCCCTCCACTTT. Its protein product is CASSYSTGGDPHSPLHF.

Points on this clonotype: This likely comes from a read error, as the CDR3 has no conserved phenylalanine or tryptophan at its end. The V call is TRBV25-1, the J call TRBJ2-4; 7 bases align to TRBD1. Germline V CDR1 and CDR2: MGHDK, SYGVNS. This CDR3 contains 16 residues. Germline trimming cut 3 bases from V and 1 base from J; bases unmatched to any gene: 6. The CDR3 here is CASSESQGDAKNIQYS. In DNA form, the CDR3 reads TGTGCCAGCAGTGAGTCGCAGGGGGATGCCAAAAACATTCAGTACTCC.

This clonotype occurred a few times. This sequence joins TRBV7-2 and TRBJ1-3, with D perhaps TRBD1 (5 bases). This CDR3 spans 16 amino acids. Germline V gene lookup returns CDR1 SGHTA and CDR2 FQGNSA. Trimming shortened V by 4 bases and J by 0 bases, and 13 bases separated the two germline ends. The CDR3 loop reads CASSSDRLLSGNTIYF. Written as DNA, the CDR3 is TGTGCCAGCAGCTCCGACAGACTTCTCTCTGGAAACACCATATATTTT. Together with reference TRBV7-2 and TRBJ1-3, the CDR3 gives the full variable domain: GAGVSQSPSNKVTEKGKDVELRCDPISGHTALYWYRQSLGQGLEFLIYFQGNSAPDKSGLPSDRFSAERTGGSVSTLTIQRTQQEDSAVYLCASSSDRLLSGNTIYFGEGSWLTVV.

This clonotype has just a few counts. The rearrangement joins TRBV6-2 or TRBV6-3 to TRBJ2-7; TRBD2 is a possible D gene (5 bases). The germline V and J ends were trimmed by 7 bases and 2 bases, with 18 bases remaining between them. This CDR3 has 15 amino acids. Germline CDR1 and CDR2: MNHEY and SVGEGT. CDR3 in DNA: TGTGCCAGCACCCCTTACGGGCGCGGGCCCTACGAGCAGTACTTC. Its translation is CASTPYGRGPYEQYF.

CDR3 DNA: TGCAGTGCCAGGACAGGGGGCTACGAGCAGTACTTC. This codes for CSARTGGYEQYF. V and J are TRBV20-1 and TRBJ2-7; 10 bases agree with TRBD1. The CDR3 consists of 12 residues. V dropped 6 bases and J dropped 3; count of bases not matched to a gene: 2. From germline, CDR1 is DFQATT and CDR2 SNEGSKA (reference sequence).

This clonotype was picked up one time. V and J are TRBV4-1 and TRBJ1-1; the D is unclear. V was trimmed by 0 bases and J by 6 bases, leaving 8 bases between them. The CDR3 is 13 residues long. CDR1 is MGHRA and CDR2 is YSYEKL in the germline V gene. The CDR3 DNA sequence: TGCGCCAGCAGCCAAGACCCAGCGCCTGAAGCTTTCTTT. This encodes CASSQDPAPEAFF.

This clonotype has at least ten counts. The chain couples TRBV12-3 or TRBV12-4 to TRBJ1-5; 7 nucleotides agree with TRBD1. V lost 6 bases to trimming and J lost 2 bases; unmatched junction nucleotides: 7. The CDR3 is 15 residues long. The CDR3 loop is CASSVNRGRNQPQHF. CDR3 sequence (DNA): TGTGCCAGCAGCGTGAACAGGGGACGCAATCAGCCCCAGCATTTT.

J is TRBJ2-1 and V is TRBV7-9, with TRBD1 matching 9 bases. V gave up 5 bases and J gave up 15 bases; unmatched junction bases: 11. Germline V lookup: CDR1 SEHNR, CDR2 FQNEAQ (reference sequence). CDR3 length: 13 amino acids. CDR3 nucleotide sequence: TGTGCCAGCAGCCTTAGGACAGGGGCGGCGGTGTTCTTC. Translation: CASSLRTGAAVFF.

This clonotype was seen more than once but under ten times. This sequence joins TRBV20-1 and TRBJ2-5, with TRBD1 identical over 7 bases. Losses at the gene ends were 4 bases for V and 2 bases for J; bases not matched to a gene: 10. This CDR3 spans 15 amino acids. Germline V gene data show CDR1 as DFQATT and CDR2 as SNEGSKA (reference sequence). CDR3 sequence reads: CSATNPGTEQETQYF. The CDR3 DNA is TGCAGTGCTACTAACCCCGGGACAGAGCAAGAGACCCAGTACTTC.

This clonotype was seen a handful of times. The rearrangement links TRBV11-2 to TRBJ1-1; D remains ambiguous. CDR1 and CDR2 (germline): SGHAT, FQNNGV. The V and J ends lost 4 bases and 1 base respectively, with 10 bases between them. The CDR3 runs 14 residues. DNA for the CDR3: TGTGCCAGCAGCTCTCCCGGGAAGAACACTGAAGCTTTCTTT. Translation: CASSSPGKNTEAFF.

The V gene is TRBV5-1, the J gene TRBJ2-7; tentative D call: TRBD1 (6 bases). Per the germline V gene, CDR1 is SGHRS and CDR2 is YFSETQ. The CDR3 is 15 residues long. With 2 bases removed from V and 4 bases from J, the gap between germline ends came to 16 bases. The CDR3 sequence is CASSFGPGDRYEQYF. The CDR3 nucleotides read TGCGCCAGCAGCTTTGGGCCAGGGGATCGATACGAGCAGTACTTC.

The chain has TRBV4-3 and TRBJ2-3; D ambiguous. Germline V gene sequence: CDR1 LGHNA, CDR2 YSLEER. The CDR3 extends over 13 amino acids. V shed 2 bases and J shed 4 bases, with 7 bases lying between them. In DNA, the CDR3 is TGCGCCAGCAGCCAACCTTCCTCAGATACGCAGTATTTT. Its translation: CASSQPSSDTQYF.

A note on this clonotype: This is likely a read error, given that the CDR3 carries no conserved phenylalanine or tryptophan at its end. This chain uses TRBV6-1 with TRBJ2-7; TRBD1 is a possible D gene (6 bases). Trimming removed 6 bases from V and 4 bases from J, with 22 bases in between. The length of the CDR3 is 16 residues. Germline V gene sequence: CDR1 MNHNS, CDR2 SASEGT. DNA for the CDR3: TGTGCCAGCAGCAAACACCAGGGGATGGCCGTTTACGAGCAGTACTGC. It is translated as CASSKHQGMAVYEQYC.

The V gene is TRBV7-8, the J gene TRBJ2-5; tentative D call: TRBD1 (6 bases). Germline V gene lookup returns CDR1 SGHVS and CDR2 FQNEAQ. This CDR3 region has 13 residues. V was clipped by 3 bases and J by 5 bases, with 10 bases between them. CDR3 DNA: TGTGCCAGCAGCTTCAGCGGACAGGAGACCCAGTACTTC. Protein product: CASSFSGQETQYF.

J is TRBJ2-3 and V is TRBV7-9; D not resolved. The CDR3 covers 14 residues. From germline, CDR1 is SEHNR and CDR2 FQNEAQ (reference sequence). The V and J ends lost 4 bases and 2 bases respectively, with 10 bases between them. CDR3 residues: CASSSVTHTDTQYF. The CDR3 bases are TGTGCCAGCAGCTCGGTGACACACACAGATACGCAGTATTTT.

The sample holds a few counts of this clonotype. The chain recombines TRBV13 with TRBJ2-5; the match to TRBD2 covers 7 bases. The germline V gene encodes CDR1 PRHDT and CDR2 FYEKMQ (reference sequence). The J segment lost 1 base and the V segment lost 6 bases, leaving 11 bases of the junction unmatched. CDR3 length: 16 residues. The CDR3 region is CASRRKAGTIQETQYF. The CDR3 DNA follows: TGTGCCAGCAGAAGAAAGGCAGGGACTATCCAAGAGACCCAGTACTTC.

This clonotype was detected a few times. The chain joins TRBV7-9 to TRBJ1-1; tentatively, D is TRBD1 (6 bases). The length of the CDR3 is 16 residues. CDR1 SEHNR and CDR2 FQNEAQ come from the germline V gene (reference sequence). V was pared by 1 base and J by 10 bases, with 22 bases between. This chain's CDR3 is CASSLETVVSGGGAFF. Here the CDR3 DNA reads TGTGCCAGCAGCTTAGAGACCGTGGTCTCGGGAGGGGGAGCTTTCTTT.